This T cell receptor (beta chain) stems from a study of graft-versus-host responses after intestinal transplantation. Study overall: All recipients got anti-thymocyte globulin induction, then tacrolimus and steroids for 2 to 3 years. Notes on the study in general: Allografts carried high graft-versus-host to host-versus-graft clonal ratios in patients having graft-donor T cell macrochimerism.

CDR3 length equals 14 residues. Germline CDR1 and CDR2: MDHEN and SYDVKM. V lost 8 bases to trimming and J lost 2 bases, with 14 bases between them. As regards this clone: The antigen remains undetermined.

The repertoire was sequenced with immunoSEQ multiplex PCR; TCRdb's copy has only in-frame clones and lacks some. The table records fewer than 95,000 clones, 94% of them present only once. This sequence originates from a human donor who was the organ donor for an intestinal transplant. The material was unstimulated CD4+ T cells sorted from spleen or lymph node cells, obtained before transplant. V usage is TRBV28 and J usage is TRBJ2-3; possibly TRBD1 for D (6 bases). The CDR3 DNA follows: TGTGCCAGCCAGGGACAACAATTCACAGATACGCAGTATTTT. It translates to CASQGQQFTDTQYF.